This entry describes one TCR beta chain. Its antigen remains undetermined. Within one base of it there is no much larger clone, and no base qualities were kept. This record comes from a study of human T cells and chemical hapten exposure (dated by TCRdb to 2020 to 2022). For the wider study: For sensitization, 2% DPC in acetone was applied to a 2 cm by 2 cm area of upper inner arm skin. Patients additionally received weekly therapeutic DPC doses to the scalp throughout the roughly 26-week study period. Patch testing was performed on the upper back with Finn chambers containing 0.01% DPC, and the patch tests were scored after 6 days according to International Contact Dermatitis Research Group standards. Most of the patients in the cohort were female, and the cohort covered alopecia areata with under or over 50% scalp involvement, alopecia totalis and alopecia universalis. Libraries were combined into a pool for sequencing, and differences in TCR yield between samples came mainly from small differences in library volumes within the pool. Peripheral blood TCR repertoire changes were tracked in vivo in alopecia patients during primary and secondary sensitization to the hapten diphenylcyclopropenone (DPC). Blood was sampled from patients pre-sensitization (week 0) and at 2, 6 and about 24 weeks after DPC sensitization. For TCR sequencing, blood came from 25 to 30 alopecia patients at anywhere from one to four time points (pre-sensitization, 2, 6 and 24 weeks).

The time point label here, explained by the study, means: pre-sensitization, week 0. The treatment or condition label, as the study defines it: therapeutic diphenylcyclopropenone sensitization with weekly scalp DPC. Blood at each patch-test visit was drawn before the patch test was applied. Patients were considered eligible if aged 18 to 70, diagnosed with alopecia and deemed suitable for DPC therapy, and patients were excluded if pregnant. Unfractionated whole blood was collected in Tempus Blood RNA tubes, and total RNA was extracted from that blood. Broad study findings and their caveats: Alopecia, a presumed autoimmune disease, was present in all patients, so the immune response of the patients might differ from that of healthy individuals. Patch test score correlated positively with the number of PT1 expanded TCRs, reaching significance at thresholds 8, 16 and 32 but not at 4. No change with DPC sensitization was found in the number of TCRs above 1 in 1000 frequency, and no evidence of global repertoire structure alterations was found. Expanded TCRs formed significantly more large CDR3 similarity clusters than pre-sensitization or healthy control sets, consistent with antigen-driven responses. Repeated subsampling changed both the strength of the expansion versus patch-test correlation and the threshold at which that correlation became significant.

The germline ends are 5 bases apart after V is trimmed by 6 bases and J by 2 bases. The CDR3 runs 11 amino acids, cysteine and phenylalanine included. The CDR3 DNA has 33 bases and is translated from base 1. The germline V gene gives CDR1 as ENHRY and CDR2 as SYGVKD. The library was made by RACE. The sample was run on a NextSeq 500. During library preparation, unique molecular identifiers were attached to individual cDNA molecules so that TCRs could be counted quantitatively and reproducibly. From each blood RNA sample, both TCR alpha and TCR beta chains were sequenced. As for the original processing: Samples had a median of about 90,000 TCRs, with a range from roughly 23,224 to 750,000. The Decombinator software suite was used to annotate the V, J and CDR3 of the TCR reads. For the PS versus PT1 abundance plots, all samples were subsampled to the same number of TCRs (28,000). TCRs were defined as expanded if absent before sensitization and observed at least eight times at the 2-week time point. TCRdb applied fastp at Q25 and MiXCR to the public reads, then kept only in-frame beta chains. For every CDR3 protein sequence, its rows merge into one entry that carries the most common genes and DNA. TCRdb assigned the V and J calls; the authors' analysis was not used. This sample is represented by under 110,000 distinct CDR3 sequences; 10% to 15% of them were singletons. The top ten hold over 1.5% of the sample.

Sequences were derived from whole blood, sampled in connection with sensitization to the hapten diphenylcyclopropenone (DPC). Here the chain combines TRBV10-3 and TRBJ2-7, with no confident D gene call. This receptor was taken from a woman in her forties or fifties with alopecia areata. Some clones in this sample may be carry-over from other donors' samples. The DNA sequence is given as TGTGCCATCAGGGAAACCTACGAGCAGTACTTC. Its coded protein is CAIRETYEQYF.